This TCR beta chain was sequenced during a study of spatial heterogeneity in lung cancer. Points from the study as a whole: More often at tumor resection than at routine follow-up, ubiquitous expanded tumor TCRs were detected in the blood.

CDR3 length: 13 residues. Germline CDR1 MNHEY, CDR2 SVGEGT. V lost 4 bases and J lost 12, with 16 bases in between. A unique molecular identifier was attached to every TCR cDNA molecule. A single record per CDR3 protein comes from TCRdb applying MiXCR to the 5' RACE reads. Among around 26,000 distinct CDR3 sequences listed, about 7% were seen once. Indicated time point: sample taken at primary tumor resection. Samples were donated by 72 untreated early-stage non-small cell lung cancer patients. Whole RNA was taken from tumor, nontumor lung or frozen PBMC; it was then sequenced unsorted. This clonotype was detected a few times. The antigen is undetermined.

This TCR came from a male donor with early-stage non-small cell lung cancer. The V gene is TRBV6-2 or TRBV6-3, the J gene TRBJ2-1; D might be TRBD2 (6 bases). The sequencing used PBMCs, collected at surgery. The CDR3 DNA reads TGTGCCAGCAGTTTCGGGACTCCCACCGGGCAGTTCTTC. Residues: CASSFGTPTGQFF.